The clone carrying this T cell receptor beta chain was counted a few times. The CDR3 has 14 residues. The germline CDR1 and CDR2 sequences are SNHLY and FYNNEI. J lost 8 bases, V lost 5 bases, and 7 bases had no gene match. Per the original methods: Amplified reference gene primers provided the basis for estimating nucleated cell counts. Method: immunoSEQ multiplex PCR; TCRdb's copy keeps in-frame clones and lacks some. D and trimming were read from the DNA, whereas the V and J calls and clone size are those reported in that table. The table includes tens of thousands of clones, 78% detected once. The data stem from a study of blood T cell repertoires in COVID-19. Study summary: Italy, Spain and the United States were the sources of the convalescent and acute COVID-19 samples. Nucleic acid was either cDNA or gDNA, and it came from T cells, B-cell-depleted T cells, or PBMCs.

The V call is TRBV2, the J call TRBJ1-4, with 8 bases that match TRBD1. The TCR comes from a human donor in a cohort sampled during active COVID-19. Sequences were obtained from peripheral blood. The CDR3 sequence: CASSTGGVEEKLFF. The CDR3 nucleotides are TGTGCCAGCAGTACAGGGGGAGTAGAAGAAAAACTGTTTTTT.